These 3 T cell receptor beta chains originate from one sample sequenced in a study of shared clonotypes between healthy human individuals. TCRdb keeps only in-frame clones here, not all; method: immunoSEQ multiplex PCR. The sample lists under 1,100,000 clones; 75% to 85% were seen once. What was sequenced was memory CD4+ T cells from PBMCs. This sample's subset: CD45RA-negative fraction. All receptors derive from a young man in good health. Some clones in this sample may be carry-over from other donors' samples.

This sequence joins TRBV27 and TRBJ2-1; 9 positions agree with TRBD1. V was pared by 0 bases and J by 9 bases, with 9 bases of the junction left unmatched. Germline V lookup: CDR1 MNHEY, CDR2 SMNVEV (reference sequence). The CDR3 extends over 16 amino acids. The CDR3 here is CASSLSSSTGGSEQFF. The CDR3 region has the DNA TGTGCCAGCAGTTTATCCTCGTCGACAGGGGGGAGTGAGCAGTTCTTC.

In this sample, this clone turned up many times. The chain combines TRBV30 with TRBJ1-3, with no clear D. V shed 0 bases and J shed 0 bases, with 9 bases lying between them. This CDR3 contains 15 residues. In germline, CDR1 is GTSNPN, CDR2 SVGIG (reference sequence). The CDR3 reads CAWSVGSNSGNTIYF. The CDR3 coding sequence is TGTGCCTGGAGTGTAGGCTCCAACTCTGGAAACACCATATATTTT.

This chain connects TRBV7-9 to TRBJ2-5, with TRBD1 matching 12 bases. The closer fit of TRBJ2-7 to the DNA end suggests the J call may be wrong. This CDR3 spans 15 amino acids. Germline V gives CDR1 SEHNR, CDR2 FQNEAQ (reference sequence). As DNA, the CDR3 is TGTGCCAGCAGCTTAGAGGGACAGGGGGCTTACGAGCAGTACTTC. It codes for CASSLEGQGAYEQYF.